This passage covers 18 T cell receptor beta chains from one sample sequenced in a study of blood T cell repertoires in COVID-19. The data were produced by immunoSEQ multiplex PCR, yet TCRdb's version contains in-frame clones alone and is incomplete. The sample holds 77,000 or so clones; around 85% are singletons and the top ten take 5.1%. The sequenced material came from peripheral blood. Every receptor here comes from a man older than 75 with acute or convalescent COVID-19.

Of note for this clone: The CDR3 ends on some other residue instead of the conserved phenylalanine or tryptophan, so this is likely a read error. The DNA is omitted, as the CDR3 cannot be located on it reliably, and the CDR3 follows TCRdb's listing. CDR3 in amino acids: CASSGHPIV. The V and J genes are TRBV10-1 and TRBJ1-1; TRBD1, the table's D call, lacks a check against the DNA. Looked up from germline, CDR1 is WNHNN and CDR2 is SYGVQD (reference sequence). The CDR3 is 9 residues long, counting both termini.

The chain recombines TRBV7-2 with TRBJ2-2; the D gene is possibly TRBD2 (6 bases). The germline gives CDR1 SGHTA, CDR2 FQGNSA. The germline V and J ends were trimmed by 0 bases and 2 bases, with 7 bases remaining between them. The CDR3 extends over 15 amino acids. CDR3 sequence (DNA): TGTGCCAGCAGCTTAGCGGGGGGAAACACCGGGGAGCTGTTTTTT. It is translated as CASSLAGGNTGELFF.

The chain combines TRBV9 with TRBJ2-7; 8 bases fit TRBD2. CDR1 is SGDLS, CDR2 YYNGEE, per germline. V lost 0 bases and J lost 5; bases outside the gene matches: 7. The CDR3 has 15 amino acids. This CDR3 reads CASSVAGGPDNEQYF. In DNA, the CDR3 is TGTGCCAGCAGCGTAGCGGGAGGGCCGGACAACGAGCAGTACTTC.

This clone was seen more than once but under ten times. The CDR3 is CASSATGGAGEQYF. The DNA for the CDR3 is TGTGCCAGCAGCGCGACAGGGGGCGCGGGCGAGCAGTACTTC. This chain joins TRBV28 and TRBJ2-7; 10 nucleotides agree with TRBD1. Germline V lookup: CDR1 MDHEN, CDR2 SYDVKM. CDR3 size: 14 residues. V dropped 6 bases and J dropped 6; count of bases not matched to a gene: 8.

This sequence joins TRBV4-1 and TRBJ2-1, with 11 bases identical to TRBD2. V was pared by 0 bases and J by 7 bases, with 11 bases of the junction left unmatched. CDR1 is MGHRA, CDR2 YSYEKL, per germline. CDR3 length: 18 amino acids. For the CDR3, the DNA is TGCGCCAGCAGCCAAGATAAGGTAGCGGGAGGGGTCTGGAATGAGCAGTTCTTC. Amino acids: CASSQDKVAGGVWNEQFF.

Here the CDR3 DNA reads TGTGCCAGCTCCGTGGAGGGTTTCCAAGAGACCCAGTACTTC. Its protein product is CASSVEGFQETQYF. The V call is TRBV2, the J call TRBJ2-5, with D perhaps TRBD2 (6 bases). CDR1 is SNHLY, CDR2 FYNNEI, per germline. CDR3 length equals 14 residues. The V and J ends lost 8 bases and 1 base respectively, with 14 bases between them.

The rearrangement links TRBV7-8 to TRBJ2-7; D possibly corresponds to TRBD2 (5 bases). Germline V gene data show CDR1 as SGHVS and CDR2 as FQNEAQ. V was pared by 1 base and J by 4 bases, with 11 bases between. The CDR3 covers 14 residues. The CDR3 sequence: CASSLGQEGYEQYF. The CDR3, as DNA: TGTGCCAGCAGCTTAGGGCAAGAGGGATACGAGCAGTACTTC.

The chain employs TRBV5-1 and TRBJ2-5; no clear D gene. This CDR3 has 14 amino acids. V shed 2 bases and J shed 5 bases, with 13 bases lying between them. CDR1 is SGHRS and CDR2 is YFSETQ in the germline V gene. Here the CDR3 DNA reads TGCGCCAGCAGCTTATCTCCCCCAGCGGAGACCCAGTACTTC. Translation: CASSLSPPAETQYF. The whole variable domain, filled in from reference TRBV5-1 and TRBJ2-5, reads KAGVTQTPRYLIKTRGQQVTLSCSPISGHRSVSWYQQTPGQGLQFLFEYFSETQRNKGNFPGRFSGRQFSNSRSEMNVSTLELGDSALYLCASSLSPPAETQYFGPGTRLLVL.

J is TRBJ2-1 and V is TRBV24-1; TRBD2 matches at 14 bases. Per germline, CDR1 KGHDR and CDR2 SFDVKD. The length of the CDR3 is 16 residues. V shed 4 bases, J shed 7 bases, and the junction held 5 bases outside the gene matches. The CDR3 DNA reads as TGTGCCACCAGTGAGCGACGGACTAGCGGGAGGAATGAGCAGTTCTTC. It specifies CATSERRTSGRNEQFF.

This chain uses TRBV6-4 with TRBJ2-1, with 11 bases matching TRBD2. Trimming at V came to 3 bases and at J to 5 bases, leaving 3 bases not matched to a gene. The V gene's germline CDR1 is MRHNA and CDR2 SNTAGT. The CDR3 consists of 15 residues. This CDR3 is CASSEETSGNNEQFF. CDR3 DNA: TGTGCCAGCAGTGAGGAGACTAGCGGGAACAATGAGCAGTTCTTC.

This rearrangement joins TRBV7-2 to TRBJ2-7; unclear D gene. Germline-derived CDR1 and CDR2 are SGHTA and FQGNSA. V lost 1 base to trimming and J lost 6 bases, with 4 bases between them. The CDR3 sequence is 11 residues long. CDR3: CASSLDSEQYF. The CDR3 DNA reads TGTGCCAGCAGCTTAGATAGCGAGCAGTACTTC. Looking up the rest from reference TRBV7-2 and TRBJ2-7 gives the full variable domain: GAGVSQSPSNKVTEKGKDVELRCDPISGHTALYWYRQSLGQGLEFLIYFQGNSAPDKSGLPSDRFSAERTGGSVSTLTIQRTQQEDSAVYLCASSLDSEQYFGPGTRLTVT.

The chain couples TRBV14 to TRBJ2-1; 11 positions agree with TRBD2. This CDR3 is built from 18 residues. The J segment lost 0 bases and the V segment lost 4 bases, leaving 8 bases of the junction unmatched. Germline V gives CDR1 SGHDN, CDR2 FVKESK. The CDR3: CASSPLQGTSGSYNEQFF. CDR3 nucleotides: TGTGCCAGCAGCCCACTTCAAGGGACTAGCGGCTCCTACAATGAGCAGTTCTTC.

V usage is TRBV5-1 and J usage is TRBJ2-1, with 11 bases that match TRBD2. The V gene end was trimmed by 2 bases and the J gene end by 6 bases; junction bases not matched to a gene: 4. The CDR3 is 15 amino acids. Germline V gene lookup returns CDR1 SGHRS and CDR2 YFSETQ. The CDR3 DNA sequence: TGCGCCAGCAGCTTAACTAGCGGGGGCAGCAATGAGCAGTTCTTC. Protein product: CASSLTSGGSNEQFF.

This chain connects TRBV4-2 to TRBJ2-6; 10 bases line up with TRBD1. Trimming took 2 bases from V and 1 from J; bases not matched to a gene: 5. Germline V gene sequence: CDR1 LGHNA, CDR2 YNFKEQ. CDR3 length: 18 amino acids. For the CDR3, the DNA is TGTGCCAGCAGCCAACCGACAGGGGGCGGGTCTGGGGCCAACGTCCTGACTTTC. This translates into CASSQPTGGGSGANVLTF.

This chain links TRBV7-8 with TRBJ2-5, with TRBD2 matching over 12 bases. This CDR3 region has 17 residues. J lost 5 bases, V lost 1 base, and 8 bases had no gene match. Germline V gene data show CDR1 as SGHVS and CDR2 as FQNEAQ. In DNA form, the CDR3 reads TGTGCCAGCAGCTTAGGTCCCCAGCTAGCGGGGGGGGAGACCCAGTACTTC. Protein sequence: CASSLGPQLAGGETQYF.

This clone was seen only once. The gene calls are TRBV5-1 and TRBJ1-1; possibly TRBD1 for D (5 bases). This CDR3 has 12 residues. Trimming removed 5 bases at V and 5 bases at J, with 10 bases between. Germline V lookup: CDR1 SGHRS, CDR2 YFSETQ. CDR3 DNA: TGCGCCAGCAGTAGGGGTGGGACTGAAGCTTTCTTT. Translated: CASSRGGTEAFF.

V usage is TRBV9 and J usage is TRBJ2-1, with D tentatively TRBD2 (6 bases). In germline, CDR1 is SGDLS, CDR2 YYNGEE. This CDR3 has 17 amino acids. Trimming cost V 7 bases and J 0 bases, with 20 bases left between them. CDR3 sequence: CASARGSPPSSYNEQFF. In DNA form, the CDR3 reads TGTGCCAGCGCACGGGGGTCCCCCCCGAGCTCCTACAATGAGCAGTTCTTC.

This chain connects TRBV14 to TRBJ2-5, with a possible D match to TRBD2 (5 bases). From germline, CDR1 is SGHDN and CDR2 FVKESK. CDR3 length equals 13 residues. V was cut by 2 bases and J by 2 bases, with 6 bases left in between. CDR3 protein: CASSQQRQETQYF. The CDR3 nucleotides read TGTGCCAGCAGCCAACAGCGGCAAGAGACCCAGTACTTC.